Listed below are T cell receptor beta chains from one sample, sequenced in a study of monozygotic twins with inflammatory bowel disease. Reprocessing the 5' RACE reads, TCRdb reports a single entry for every CDR3 protein and omits DNA. The listing contains over 350,000 distinct CDR3 sequences. Sequencing input: blood. The receptor set was obtained from a human donor with ulcerative colitis or Crohn's disease, or a healthy co-twin of an affected twin (not recorded which). The CDR3 runs from the conserved cysteine through the conserved F or W.

CDR3	V	J
CASSFNRDRAYGYTF	TRBV5-1	TRBJ1-2
CASSYEGQSYEQYF	TRBV6-2/TRBV6-3	TRBJ2-7
CASSYWVTGGNTEAFF	TRBV6-5	TRBJ1-1
CASSQDTRPWFF	TRBV3-1	TRBJ2-1
CASSRGIGLSGANVLTF	TRBV6-1	TRBJ2-6
CASVPAGGNTQYF	TRBV5-1	TRBJ2-3
CASSQAGRSSYNEQFF	TRBV3-1	TRBJ2-1
CASSYGGRVDGYTF	TRBV6-2/TRBV6-3	TRBJ1-2
CASSLARHPNTEAFF	TRBV12-3/TRBV12-4	TRBJ1-1
CSVGGGGNYGYTF	TRBV29-1	TRBJ1-2
CSAGDRVSGANVLTF	TRBV20-1	TRBJ2-6
CASSELLYEQYF	TRBV2	TRBJ2-7
CASSQEGGGPYEQYF	TRBV4-3	TRBJ2-7
CASSLPRGRWETQYF	TRBV5-1	TRBJ2-5
CSADDTYEQYF	TRBV20-1	TRBJ2-7
CASSLRPGGNTGELFF	TRBV5-1	TRBJ2-2
CASSPDDTTRETQYF	TRBV11-3	TRBJ2-5
CASSIGTVVRNEQFF	TRBV6-4	TRBJ2-1
CASSFLESGGQGTDTQYF	TRBV7-6	TRBJ2-3
CASSLGLAEQYF	TRBV7-9	TRBJ2-7
CASSPSLYDEKLFF	TRBV18	TRBJ1-4
CASSLFSVAREQETQYF	TRBV27	TRBJ2-5
CASSNRGPNTEAFF	TRBV6-5	TRBJ1-1
CASSLADRGFLNTEAFF	TRBV7-9	TRBJ1-1
CASSRRERGLDTQYF	TRBV6-1	TRBJ2-3
CASSLPGYQETQYF	TRBV5-5	TRBJ2-5
CASSPRGRSEKLFF	TRBV7-2	TRBJ1-4
CASSEVRPPYEQYF	TRBV2	TRBJ2-7
CASSLGETDSYNEQFF	TRBV13	TRBJ2-1
CASSQERVNQPQHF	TRBV4-1	TRBJ1-5
CASSLDRQGSTEAFF	TRBV5-1	TRBJ1-1
CASSPSGQIYNEQFF	TRBV28	TRBJ2-1
CASSPQLGDTEAFF	TRBV18	TRBJ1-1
CSARDIGGGGNTEAFF	TRBV20-1	TRBJ1-1
CASSHEGPNTGELFF	TRBV4-2	TRBJ2-2
CSASDRGRHEQYF	TRBV20-1	TRBJ2-7
CASSSIGGGSTDTQYF	TRBV5-4	TRBJ2-3
CASSSVRDSYNEQFF	TRBV5-1	TRBJ2-1
CASSFQVGTGIGYTF	TRBV12-3/TRBV12-4	TRBJ1-2
CASSPPRGGYLTDTQYF	TRBV11-2	TRBJ2-3
CASSPTGGPDTQYF	TRBV4-1	TRBJ2-3
CATSDVNTQYF	TRBV24-1	TRBJ2-3
CASSPYRGQGAFF	TRBV4-3	TRBJ1-1
CASVRRAGTTDTQYF	TRBV5-1	TRBJ2-3
CASSGNSGLRVETQYF	TRBV9	TRBJ2-5
CASSRVAGVDTQYF	TRBV28	TRBJ2-3
CASRQTGGGSPLHF	TRBV7-9	TRBJ1-6
CASSYSAQGGTDTQYF	TRBV6-5	TRBJ2-3
CASSPFEPNTEAFF	TRBV19	TRBJ1-1
CASSSITGTSSSTDTQYF	TRBV7-3	TRBJ2-3
CASSGGGPSYEQYF	TRBV5-1	TRBJ2-7
CATSGGPGNTIYF	TRBV15	TRBJ1-3
CSARAPSGKGTDTQYF	TRBV20-1	TRBJ2-3